The present entry profiles one TCR beta chain with its context. The data were obtained in a study of blood T cell repertoires in COVID-19. How the authors handled the data: Using reference gene primer amplification, nucleated cell counts were estimated. Here immunoSEQ multiplex PCR was the method, and the copy in TCRdb shows in-frame clones only, minus some. V, J and clone size reflect that table, while D and trimming were determined from the DNA. The sample holds hundreds of thousands of clones, under 90% seen once. V shed 4 bases and J 0 bases; nucleotides not matched to a gene: 5. CDR1 and CDR2 (germline): SGHTA, FQGNSA. The CDR3 sequence is 17 residues long.

Material: peripheral blood. The receptor comes from a man aged 55 to 70 who had recovered from COVID-19. This chain joins TRBV7-2 and TRBJ2-3; 12 nucleotides match TRBD2. The CDR3 bases are TGTGCCAGCAGCTACGCCGGGACTAGCGGGAGCACAGATACGCAGTATTTT. It encodes CASSYAGTSGSTDTQYF. Full variable domain (outside the CDR3, taken from reference TRBV7-2 and TRBJ2-3): GAGVSQSPSNKVTEKGKDVELRCDPISGHTALYWYRQSLGQGLEFLIYFQGNSAPDKSGLPSDRFSAERTGGSVSTLTIQRTQQEDSAVYLCASSYAGTSGSTDTQYFGPGTRLTVL.